This TCR beta chain stems from a study of OX40 agonist ivuxolimab in advanced cancers. Germline loops: CDR1 SGDLS, CDR2 YYNGEE. Trimming removed 4 bases at V and 0 bases at J, with 14 bases between. The CDR3 is 15 residues long. Clones were sequenced by immunoSEQ multiplex PCR, and TCRdb holds only the in-frame ones, with some missing. The repertoire holds approximately 22,000 clones, more than 75% seen once, with approximately 35% in the top ten. About this clone: Other nucleotide sequences in the sample specify the same CDR3.

This rearrangement joins TRBV9 to TRBJ2-7; a possible D gene is TRBD2 (5 bases). Sample: CD4+ or CD8+ T cells sorted from blood, taken in a trial of the OX40 agonist ivuxolimab. This sequence was found in an adult with an advanced solid tumor such as melanoma, head and neck, liver or kidney cancer. CDR3 in amino acids: CASSPERLPSYEQYF. As DNA, the CDR3 is TGTGCCAGCAGCCCAGAGCGGTTACCCTCCTACGAGCAGTACTTC.